This paragraph reports one TCR beta chain. The CDR3 is 14 amino acids. Germline V gene lookup returns CDR1 SQVTM and CDR2 ANQGSEA. V was clipped by 7 bases and J by 0 bases, with 15 bases between them. TCRdb re-called the PCR reads with MiXCR, one entry per CDR3 protein. This table holds about 84,000 distinct CDR3 sequences, 50% to 65% found once. This sample is drawn from a study of CDR3 diversity in severe acne. V gene TRBV29-1 combines with J gene TRBJ1-2; D perhaps matches TRBD1 (6 bases). This TCR was recovered from a male donor in good health, without acne. The specimen sequenced was blood. This CDR3 is CSARKQGANYGYTF. CDR3 bases: TGCAGCGCTAGAAAACAGGGAGCTAACTATGGCTACACCTTC.